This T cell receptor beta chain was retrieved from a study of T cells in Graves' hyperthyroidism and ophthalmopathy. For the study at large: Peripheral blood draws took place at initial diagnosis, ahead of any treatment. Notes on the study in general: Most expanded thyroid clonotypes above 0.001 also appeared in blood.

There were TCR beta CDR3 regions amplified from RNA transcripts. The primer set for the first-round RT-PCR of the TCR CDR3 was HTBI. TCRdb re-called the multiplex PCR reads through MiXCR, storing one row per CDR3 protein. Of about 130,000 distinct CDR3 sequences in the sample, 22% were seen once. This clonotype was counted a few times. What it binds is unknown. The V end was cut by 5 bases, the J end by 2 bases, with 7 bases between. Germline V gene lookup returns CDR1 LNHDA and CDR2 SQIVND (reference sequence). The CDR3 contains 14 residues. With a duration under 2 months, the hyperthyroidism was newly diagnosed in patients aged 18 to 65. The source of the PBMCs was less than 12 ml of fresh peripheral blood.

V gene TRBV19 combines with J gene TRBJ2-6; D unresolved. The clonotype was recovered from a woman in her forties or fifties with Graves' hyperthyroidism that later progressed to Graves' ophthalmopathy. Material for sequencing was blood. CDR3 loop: CASSPSPGANVLTF. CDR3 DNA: TGTGCCAGTAGTCCTTCCCCTGGGGCCAACGTCCTGACTTTC.